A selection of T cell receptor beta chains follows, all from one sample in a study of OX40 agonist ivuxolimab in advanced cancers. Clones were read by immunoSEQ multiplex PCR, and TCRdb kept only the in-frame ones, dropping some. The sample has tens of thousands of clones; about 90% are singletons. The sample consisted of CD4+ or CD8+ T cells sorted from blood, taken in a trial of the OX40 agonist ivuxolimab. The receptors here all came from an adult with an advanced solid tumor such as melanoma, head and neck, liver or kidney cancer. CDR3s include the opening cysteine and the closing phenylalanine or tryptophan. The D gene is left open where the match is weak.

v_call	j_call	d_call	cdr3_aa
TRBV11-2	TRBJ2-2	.	CASSLLAAANTGELFF
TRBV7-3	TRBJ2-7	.	CASSLRPATYEQYF
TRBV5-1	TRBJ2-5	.	CASSLDGGLEHIETQYF
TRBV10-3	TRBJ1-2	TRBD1	CAISVLQGEDGYTF
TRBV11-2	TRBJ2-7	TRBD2	CASSLYGTSGVMAYEQYF
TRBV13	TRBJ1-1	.	CASSRLQDPEEAFF
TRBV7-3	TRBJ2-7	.	CASSLGRALYEQYF
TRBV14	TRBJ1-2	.	CASSQGQNYGYTF
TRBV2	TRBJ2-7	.	CASRRESFYEQYF
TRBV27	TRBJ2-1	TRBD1	CASSTAGTGGEQFF
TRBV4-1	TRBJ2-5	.	CASSQGFQETQYF
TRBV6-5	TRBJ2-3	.	CASSYEGSDTDTQYF
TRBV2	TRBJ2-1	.	CASNGGPYNEQFF
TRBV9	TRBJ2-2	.	CASSVDGTRARELFF
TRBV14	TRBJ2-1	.	CASSRLWRGINEQFF
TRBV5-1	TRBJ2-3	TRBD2	CASSLGLAAYSTDTQYF
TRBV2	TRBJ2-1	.	CPKVGSVGYNEQFF
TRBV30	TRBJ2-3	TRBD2	CAWSVSGTSTDTQYF
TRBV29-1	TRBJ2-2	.	CSVETARGTGGELFF
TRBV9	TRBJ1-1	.	CASSVDLRGAAGTEAFF
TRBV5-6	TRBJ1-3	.	CASSRSPGRGNTIYF
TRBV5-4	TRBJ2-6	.	CASSFRFSGANVLTF
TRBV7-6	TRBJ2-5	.	CASSFRETQYF
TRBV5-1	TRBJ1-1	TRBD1	CASSTQGMNTEAFF
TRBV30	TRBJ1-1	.	CAWSPTSTEAFF
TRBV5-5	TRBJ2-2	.	CASSLSGEDTGELFF
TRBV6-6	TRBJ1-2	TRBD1	CASSPGGAYGYTF